The next 5 T cell receptor beta chains were all read from a single sample in a study of early T cells in non-severe SARS-CoV-2 infection. TCRdb reprocessed the 5' RACE reads with MiXCR, giving one entry per CDR3 protein. Of 55,000 to 85,000 distinct CDR3 sequences in the sample, around 10% were seen once. The sample taken for sequencing was whole blood. The origin of the receptors is an adult who was a healthcare worker with PCR-confirmed SARS-CoV-2 infection or an uninfected control (not recorded which).

CDR3 residues: CASSLETPWSGELFF. DNA of the CDR3: TGCGCCAGCAGCTTGGAGACCCCTTGGTCCGGGGAGCTGTTTTTT. The rearrangement links TRBV5-1 to TRBJ2-2; D remains unclear. The V end was cut by 0 bases, the J end by 6 bases, with 12 bases between. From germline, CDR1 is SGHRS and CDR2 YFSETQ. There are 15 residues in the CDR3.

CDR3 in DNA: TGTGCCAGCAGCGCTCCCGGGACAGGTGTCTACGAGCAGTACTTC. Protein: CASSAPGTGVYEQYF. The V and J genes are TRBV7-2 and TRBJ2-7; 8 bases line up with TRBD1. Germline values: CDR1 SGHTA, CDR2 FQGNSA. The junction had 9 bases not matched to a gene; V was cut back by 5 bases and J by 3 bases. The CDR3 totals 15 residues.

Points on this clonotype: Just one base apart from a much larger clone, this may be a read error. The chain joins TRBV27 to TRBJ2-3, with 8 bases identical to TRBD1. Unmatched junction bases numbered 11, after V lost 7 bases and J lost 8 bases. The CDR3 covers 14 residues. The germline gives CDR1 MNHEY, CDR2 SMNVEV (reference sequence). CDR3 in DNA: TGTGCCAGCACCGGGGCAGGGGGCGTCGCTACGCAGTATTTT. Translation gives CASTGAGGVATQYF.

The chain combines TRBV11-2 with TRBJ2-5; TRBD2 aligns across 12 bases. Losses at the gene ends were 1 base for V and 4 bases for J; bases not matched to a gene: 4. Germline V lookup: CDR1 SGHAT, CDR2 FQNNGV. CDR3 length: 16 amino acids. This CDR3 reads CASSLVPGLAGETQYF. CDR3 DNA: TGTGCCAGCAGCTTAGTCCCGGGACTAGCGGGAGAGACCCAGTACTTC.

The chain joins TRBV9 to TRBJ1-3; D not certain. Deletions cut 3 bases from V and 0 bases from J, with 13 bases between. The CDR3 extends over 16 amino acids. Germline assignment: CDR1 SGDLS and CDR2 YYNGEE. The CDR3 reads CASSGVGAHSGNTIYF. The CDR3 DNA reads as TGTGCCAGCAGCGGCGTGGGCGCCCACTCTGGAAACACCATATATTTT. Based on the CDR3 plus reference TRBV9 and TRBJ1-3, the full variable domain is DSGVTQTPKHLITATGQRVTLRCSPRSGDLSVYWYQQSLDQGLQFLIQYYNGEERAKGNILERFSAQQFPDLHSELNLSSLELGDSALYFCASSGVGAHSGNTIYFGEGSWLTVV.